This T cell receptor beta chain was recovered during a study of blood T cell repertoires in COVID-19. Study-level background: Collection of acute and convalescent COVID-19 samples took place in the United States, Italy and Spain. Sources were T cells, B-cell-depleted T cells, or PBMCs; the material itself was cDNA or gDNA.

J lost 6 bases, V lost 1 base, and 2 bases had no gene match. The CDR3 runs to 15 residues. Germline loops: CDR1 SGHTA, CDR2 FQGTGA. As handled by the study authors: Estimates of nucleated cell counts were drawn from the amplification of reference gene primers. Assay used: immunoSEQ multiplex PCR; TCRdb lists only in-frame clones, some missing. V and J calls plus clone size are reproduced from that table; the DNA served to infer D and trimming. The sample has 200,000 to 250,000 clones, approximately 86% seen once. The genes are TRBV7-3 and TRBJ2-1; 11 positions agree with TRBD2. The sequence was obtained from a woman aged 55-69 years who had recovered from COVID-19. What was sequenced was peripheral blood. CDR3: CASSLIAGGPNEQFF. CDR3 nucleotide sequence: TGTGCCAGCAGCTTAATAGCGGGGGGGCCCAATGAGCAGTTCTTC.